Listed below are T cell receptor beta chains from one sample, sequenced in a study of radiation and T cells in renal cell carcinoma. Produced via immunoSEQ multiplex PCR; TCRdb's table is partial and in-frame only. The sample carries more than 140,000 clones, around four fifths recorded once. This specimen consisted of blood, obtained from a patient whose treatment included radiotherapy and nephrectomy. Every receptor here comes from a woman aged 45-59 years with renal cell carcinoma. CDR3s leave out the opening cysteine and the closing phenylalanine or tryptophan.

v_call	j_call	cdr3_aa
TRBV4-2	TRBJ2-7	ASSQEGDRAYEQY
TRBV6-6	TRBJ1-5	ASRQVSNQPQH
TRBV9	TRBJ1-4	ASSVHAGNEKLF
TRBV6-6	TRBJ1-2	ASSYSMGTTF
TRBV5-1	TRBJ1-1	ASSSTTGRTEAF
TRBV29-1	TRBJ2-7	SAGGAKPPYEQY
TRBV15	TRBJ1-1	ATSSPGQQNTEAF
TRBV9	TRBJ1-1	ASSPHSRGAF
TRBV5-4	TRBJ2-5	ASSLAVQETQY
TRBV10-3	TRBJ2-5	AIMRGGGETQY
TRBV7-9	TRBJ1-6	ASSPSGVDSPLH
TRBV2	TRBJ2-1	ASWAGSYNEQF
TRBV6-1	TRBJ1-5	ASSVWGAGQPQH
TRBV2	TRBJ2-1	ASSDNEQF
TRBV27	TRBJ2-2	ASSYQSDGELF
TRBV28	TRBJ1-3	ASSPGQGLSSGNTIY
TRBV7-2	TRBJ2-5	ASSLEAGYQETQY